The present entry profiles one T cell receptor (beta chain) with its context. The repertoire was sequenced with immunoSEQ multiplex PCR; TCRdb's copy has only in-frame clones and lacks some. In the table there are hundreds of thousands of clones, 85% to 90% of which are singletons. The data were taken from a study of blood T cell repertoires in COVID-19. Trimming removed 7 bases at V and 1 base at J, with 7 bases between. The CDR3 runs to 13 residues. CDR1 WSHSY and CDR2 SAAADI come from the germline V gene. The clonotype was recovered from a man aged 25-45 years who had recovered from COVID-19. Material: PBMCs or T cells enriched from blood (not recorded which). The chain recombines TRBV10-2 with TRBJ2-2; D may be TRBD2 (6 bases). CDR3 DNA sequence: TGCGCCAGCAATAGCGGGAACACCGGGGAGCTGTTTTTT. The encoded protein is CASNSGNTGELFF.